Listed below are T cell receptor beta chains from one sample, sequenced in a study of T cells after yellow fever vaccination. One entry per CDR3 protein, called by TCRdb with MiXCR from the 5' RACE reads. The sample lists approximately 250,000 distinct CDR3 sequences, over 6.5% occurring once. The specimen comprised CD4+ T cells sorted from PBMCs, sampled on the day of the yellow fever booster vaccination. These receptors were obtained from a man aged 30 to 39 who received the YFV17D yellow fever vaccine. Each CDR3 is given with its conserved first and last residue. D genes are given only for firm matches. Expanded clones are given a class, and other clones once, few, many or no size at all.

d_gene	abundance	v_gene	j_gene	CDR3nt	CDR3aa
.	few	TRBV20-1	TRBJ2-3	TGCAGTGCTAGTGGGGCAGATACGCAGTATTTT	CSASGADTQYF
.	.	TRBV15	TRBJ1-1	TGTGCCACCAGCAGAGAACACGCTAACACTGAAGCTTTCTTT	CATSREHANTEAFF
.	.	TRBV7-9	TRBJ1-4	TGTGCCAGCAGCTTATTCGGGTTGGCAACTAATGAAAAACTGTTTTTT	CASSLFGLATNEKLFF
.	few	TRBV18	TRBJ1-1	TGTGCCAGCTCACGTCGAGGTTCAATGGACACTGAAGCTTTCTTT	CASSRRGSMDTEAFF
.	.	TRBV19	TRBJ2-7	TGTGCCAGTAGTATTCGGGTAAGGAGCTCCTACGAGCAGTACTTC	CASSIRVRSSYEQYF
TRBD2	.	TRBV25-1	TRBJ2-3	TGTGCCAGCAGTAGCGGGAGGAGCACAGATACGCAGTATTTT	CASSSGRSTDTQYF
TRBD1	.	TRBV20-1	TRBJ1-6	TGCAGTGCTACACTGACAGGGGCCTATAATTCACCCCTCCACTTT	CSATLTGAYNSPLHF
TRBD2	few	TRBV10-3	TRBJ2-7	TGTGCCATCAAAGGGGAGCGGCGGGAGCTCTCCTACGAGCAGTACTTC	CAIKGERRELSYEQYF
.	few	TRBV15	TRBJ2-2	TGTGCCACCCGTGACAGAGTTAACACCGGGGAGCTGTTTTTT	CATRDRVNTGELFF
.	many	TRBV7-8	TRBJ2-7	TGTGCCAGCAGCTTTAGACGACTGGGATCGTACGAGCAGTACTTC	CASSFRRLGSYEQYF
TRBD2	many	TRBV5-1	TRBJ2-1	TGCGCCAGCAGCTTCAGGCGCGGAGTAGCGGGAGGAGAGCAGTTCTTC	CASSFRRGVAGGEQFF
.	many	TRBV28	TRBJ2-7	TGTGCCAGCAGTTTGCAGGGGTTGAGGATCGAGCAGTACTTC	CASSLQGLRIEQYF
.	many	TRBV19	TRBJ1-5	TGTGCCAGTAGTATTCGGCCAGAGGGGCAGCCCCAGCATTTT	CASSIRPEGQPQHF
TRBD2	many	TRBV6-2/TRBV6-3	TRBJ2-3	TGTGCCAGCAGTTACGGCGGGAGGGTTTTGGATACGCAGTATTTT	CASSYGGRVLDTQYF
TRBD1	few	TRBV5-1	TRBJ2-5	TGCGCCAGCAGCTTACAGGGGGACCAAGAGACCCAGTACTTC	CASSLQGDQETQYF
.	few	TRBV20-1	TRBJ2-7	TGCAGTGCTCGAAGCCCGGAGGGACAGCACAGGCAGTACTTC	CSARSPEGQHRQYF
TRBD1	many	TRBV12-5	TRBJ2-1	TGTGCTAGTGGTTTATATGGCAAACAGGGGGCCGGTGATGAGCAGTTCTTC	CASGLYGKQGAGDEQFF